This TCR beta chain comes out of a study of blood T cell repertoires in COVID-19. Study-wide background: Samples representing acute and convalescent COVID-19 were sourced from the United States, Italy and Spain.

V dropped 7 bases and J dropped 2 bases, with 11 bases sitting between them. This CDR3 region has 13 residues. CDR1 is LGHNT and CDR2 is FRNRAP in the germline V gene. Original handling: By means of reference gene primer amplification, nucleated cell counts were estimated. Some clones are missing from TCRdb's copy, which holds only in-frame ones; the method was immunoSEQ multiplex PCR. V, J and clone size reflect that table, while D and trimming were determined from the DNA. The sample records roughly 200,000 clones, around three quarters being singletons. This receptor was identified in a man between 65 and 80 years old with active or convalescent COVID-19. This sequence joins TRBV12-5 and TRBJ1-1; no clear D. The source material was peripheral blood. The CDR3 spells CASAISFNTEAFF. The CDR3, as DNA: TGTGCTAGTGCTATCTCCTTTAACACTGAAGCTTTCTTT.